This TCR beta chain was sequenced during a study of CD8 T cells in ankylosing spondylitis. Broader study findings: The study identified a TCR beta motif of fewer than 10 highly homologous variants that appeared characteristic of ankylosing spondylitis blood. Disease-linked clones displayed a CD8+ phenotype and appeared relatively rarely in peripheral blood.

V was trimmed by 1 base and J by 5 bases, leaving 4 bases between them. The CDR3 totals 12 residues. Germline assignment: CDR1 MGHRA and CDR2 YSYEKL. Researchers built TCR beta libraries using quantitative 5'-RACE with molecular barcodes. TCRdb passed the 5' RACE reads through MiXCR, listing each CDR3 protein once. The sample shows about 200,000 distinct CDR3 sequences, around 13% of them seen only once. This clonotype came up many times. Its antigen is as yet unknown. This receptor was identified in a male donor with ankylosing spondylitis or in good health (not recorded which). Specimen: blood, either unsorted or a sorted T cell fraction (not recorded which). The chain is built from TRBV4-1 and TRBJ2-3; D not certain. This chain's CDR3 is CASSQVRDTQYF. Written as DNA, the CDR3 is TGCGCCAGCAGCCAAGTAAGAGATACGCAGTATTTT.